The 12 T cell receptor beta chains reported below all come from one sample, sequenced in a study of cytomegalovirus exposure and HLA in healthy donors. The PCR was carried out with 60 Vbeta primers and 13 Jbeta primers. Generated by immunoSEQ multiplex PCR, the TCRdb table keeps only in-frame clones and is missing some. The table lists 95,000 to 150,000 clones, approximately 78% of them singletons. The sequencing sample was made of PBMCs. The source is a woman aged 40 to 49 in good health and CMV-seronegative.

This clone has just one count. The same CDR3 can be traced to other DNA sequences in this sample. The chain links TRBV4-2 to TRBJ2-1, with 8 bases lining up with TRBD2. CDR1 is LGHNA, CDR2 YNFKEQ, per germline. The CDR3 has 15 residues. The ends lost 6 bases at V and 0 bases at J; junction bases unmatched: 4. The CDR3 DNA reads TGTGCCAGCAGTCCCGGGGGGGGCTCCTACAATGAGCAGTTCTTC. Encoded protein: CASSPGGGSYNEQFF.

The rearrangement links TRBV10-3 to TRBJ2-3; D is perhaps TRBD2 (6 bases). V lost 2 bases and J lost 2, with 14 bases in between. Germline loops: CDR1 ENHRY, CDR2 SYGVKD. The CDR3 contains 16 residues. The CDR3 sequence: CAISELASEHTDTQYF. CDR3 DNA sequence: TGTGCCATCAGTGAGCTGGCTAGCGAACACACAGATACGCAGTATTTT.

The DNA for the CDR3 is TGTGCCACTGGGGGGGAGGAAAACATTCAGTACTTC. Its translation: CATGGEENIQYF. The chain uses TRBV28 and TRBJ2-4; 7 bases agree with TRBD2. CDR1 and CDR2 (germline): MDHEN, SYDVKM. The CDR3 length is 12 residues. V was pared by 10 bases and J by 5 bases, with 5 bases of the junction left unmatched.

This chain uses TRBV5-5 with TRBJ2-7, with 7 bases lining up with TRBD1. The germline V gene has CDR1 SGHKS and CDR2 YYEKEE (reference sequence). This CDR3 comprises 13 residues. V lost 9 bases and J lost 6; bases outside the gene matches: 12. CDR3 sequence: CATLGDSSGEQYF. The CDR3 region has the DNA TGTGCCACCCTAGGGGACAGTTCGGGCGAGCAGTACTTC.

This rearrangement joins TRBV6-1 to TRBJ2-1; 8 bases map to TRBD1. Germline V lookup: CDR1 MNHNS, CDR2 SASEGT. This CDR3 is built from 13 residues. V shed 6 bases and J 7 bases; nucleotides not matched to a gene: 5. The CDR3 region is CASRDRVPNEQFF. Written as DNA, the CDR3 is TGTGCCAGCAGGGACAGGGTACCTAATGAGCAGTTCTTC.

The chain carries TRBV7-2 and TRBJ2-1; possible D gene TRBD1, 6 bases. The CDR3 totals 14 residues. Trimming stripped 2 bases from V and 9 bases from J, with 14 bases between. The V gene's germline CDR1 is SGHTA and CDR2 FQGNSA. The CDR3 spells CASSLYQGSIEQFF. CDR3 DNA: TGTGCCAGCAGCTTATACCAGGGGTCCATTGAGCAGTTCTTC.

This clone was counted a single time. The chain has TRBV10-1 and TRBJ2-1; no firm D call. The CDR3 length is 13 residues. Germline-derived CDR1 and CDR2 are WNHNN and SYGVQD (reference sequence). Trimming took 0 bases from V and 3 from J, leaving 3 bases between them. The DNA for the CDR3 is TGCGCCAGCAGTGAGTCCGGCTACAATGAGCAGTTCTTC. Encoded protein: CASSESGYNEQFF.

V usage is TRBV7-9 and J usage is TRBJ2-3, with a weak D call TRBD1 (7 bases). There are 15 residues in the CDR3. V was clipped by 8 bases and J by 4 bases, with 19 bases between them. CDR1 is SEHNR and CDR2 is FQNEAQ in the germline V gene (reference sequence). The CDR3 spells CASSKGAGRPDTQYF. The CDR3 bases are TGTGCCAGCTCCAAGGGGGCAGGGAGGCCAGATACGCAGTATTTT.

CDR3 sequence reads: CASSYRQPYGYTF. The CDR3 DNA sequence: TGTGCCAGCAGTTACAGACAGCCCTATGGCTACACCTTC. The V gene is TRBV28, the J gene TRBJ1-2, with D possibly being TRBD1 (5 bases). From germline, CDR1 is MDHEN and CDR2 SYDVKM. Between the trimmed V and J ends, which lost 4 bases and 4 bases, there was a span of 10 bases. This CDR3 comprises 13 residues.

The rearrangement links TRBV2 to TRBJ2-1; 12 bases fit TRBD2. This CDR3 region has 15 residues. J was trimmed by 5 bases and V by 6 bases; bases with no gene match: 5. From germline, CDR1 is SNHLY and CDR2 FYNNEI. This CDR3 is CASRRLAGDHNEQFF. In DNA form, the CDR3 reads TGTGCCAGCAGGCGACTAGCGGGAGATCACAATGAGCAGTTCTTC.

V is TRBV14 and J is TRBJ2-7; the D is unclear. Germline V gene lookup returns CDR1 SGHDN and CDR2 FVKESK. V was cut by 2 bases and J by 2 bases, with 10 bases left in between. The CDR3 is made up of 14 amino acids. The CDR3 DNA is TGTGCCAGCAGCCAACCTGGCTTCCCCTACGAGCAGTACTTC. Encoded protein: CASSQPGFPYEQYF.

The genes are TRBV6-4 and TRBJ2-7, with 9 positions matching TRBD2. The germline V gene encodes CDR1 MRHNA and CDR2 SNTAGT. The V gene end was trimmed by 3 bases and the J gene end by 2 bases; junction bases not matched to a gene: 5. CDR3 size: 15 residues. In DNA, the CDR3 is TGTGCCAGCAGTGATCTCCGACTAGCGGCCTACGAGCAGTACTTC. Its protein is CASSDLRLAAYEQYF.